This TCR beta chain was retrieved from a study of CXCR3-negative and CXCR3-positive naive CD8 T cells. Overall study results and limits: More hydrophobic TRB CDR3s occurred in CXCR3-positive than in CXCR3-negative naive cells. Each naive subset displayed comparably high diversity, whereas memory CD8+ cells displayed much lower diversity. TRB CDR3 properties served as the basis for inferring TCR strength, and surface CD5 was comparable between naive subsets.

On this clonotype itself: Its specificity is unknown.

Within the CD8+ T cell compartment, naive cells were CD45RO-CCR7+CD27+CD95-. UMI-tagged TRB cDNA libraries were built via 5' RACE. Each CDR3 protein gets one entry in TCRdb, which reprocessed the 5' RACE reads and gives no DNA. The sample table includes around 24,000 distinct CDR3 sequences. Per the germline V gene, CDR1 is MNHEY and CDR2 is SVGAGI. The CDR3 is made up of 16 amino acids. What was sequenced was naive CXCR3- CD8+ T cells from blood. Regarding subset: CD45RO-CCR7+CD27+CD95- naive CD8+ T cells lacking CXCR3 (TNR3-). This clonotype was obtained from a human donor in good health. Some clones in this sample may be carry-over from other donors' samples. The chain joins TRBV6-5 to TRBJ2-7. CDR3 sequence reads: CASSYSVTGATYEQYF.